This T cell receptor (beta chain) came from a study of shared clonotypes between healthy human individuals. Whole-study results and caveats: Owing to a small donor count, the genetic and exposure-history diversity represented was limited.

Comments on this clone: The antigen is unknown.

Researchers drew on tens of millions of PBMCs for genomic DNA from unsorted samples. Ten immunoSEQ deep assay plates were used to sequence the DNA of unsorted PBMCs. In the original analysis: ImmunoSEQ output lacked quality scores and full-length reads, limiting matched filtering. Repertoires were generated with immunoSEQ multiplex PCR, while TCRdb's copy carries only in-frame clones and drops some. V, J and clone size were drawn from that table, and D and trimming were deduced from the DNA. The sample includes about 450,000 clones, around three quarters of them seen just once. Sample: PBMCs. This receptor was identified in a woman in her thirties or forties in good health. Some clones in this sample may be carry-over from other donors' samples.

The CDR3 DNA reads as TGTGCTAGTGGTTTGGGGCGGAGGAACACTGAAGCTTTCTTT. Protein: CASGLGRRNTEAFF. This rearrangement joins TRBV12-5 to TRBJ1-1; D not resolved. The V end lost 1 base, the J end lost 1 base, and 7 bases lay between the germline ends. Per the germline V gene, CDR1 is LGHNT and CDR2 is FRNRAP. CDR3 length: 14 residues.